Each of the 4 T cell receptor beta chains below was sequenced from the same sample in a study of shared clonotypes between healthy human individuals. The table came from immunoSEQ multiplex PCR; TCRdb's copy has only in-frame clones and leaves some out. The profile covers nearly 750,000 clones, with approximately 77% appearing a single time and about 1.8% taken by the ten largest. The sequencing sample was made of memory CD4+ T cells sorted from blood. This sample's subset: CD45RA-negative fraction. The receptor set was obtained from a woman under 40 in good health.

The chain recombines TRBV18 with TRBJ2-7; D remains ambiguous. This CDR3 region has 13 residues. Germline V gene lookup returns CDR1 KGHSH and CDR2 LQKENI. V lost 2 bases and J 4 bases, leaving 9 bases between the germline ends. The CDR3 loop reads CASSPGVEYEQYF. As DNA, the CDR3 is TGTGCCAGCTCACCAGGGGTTGAGTACGAGCAGTACTTC. Based on the CDR3 plus reference TRBV18 and TRBJ2-7, the full variable domain is NAGVMQNPRHLVRRRGQEARLRCSPMKGHSHVYWYRQLPEEGLKFMVYLQKENIIDESGMPKERFSAEFPKEGPSILRIQQVVRGDSAAYFCASSPGVEYEQYFGPGTRLTVT.

The CDR3 DNA reads TGCGCCAGCAGATCGGGGGAGACCCAGTACTTC. Translating it yields CASRSGETQYF. This sequence joins TRBV5-1 and TRBJ2-5; possible D gene TRBD2, 5 bases. From germline, CDR1 is SGHRS and CDR2 YFSETQ. The CDR3 covers 11 residues. Trimming took 5 bases from V and 5 from J, leaving 7 bases between them.

V usage is TRBV28 and J usage is TRBJ1-4, with 8 bases matching TRBD1. From germline, CDR1 is MDHEN and CDR2 SYDVKM. J lost 6 bases, V lost 6 bases, and 6 bases had no gene match. This CDR3 is 14 amino acids long. The CDR3 DNA sequence: TGTGCCAGCAGCCTCGACAGGGGTTATGAAAAACTGTTTTTT. This sequence encodes CASSLDRGYEKLFF.

The chain recombines TRBV18 with TRBJ2-5; D is perhaps TRBD2 (5 bases). Germline V lookup: CDR1 KGHSH, CDR2 LQKENI. The CDR3 contains 15 residues. V lost 1 base, J lost 2 bases, and 11 bases lay in between. CDR3 in DNA: TGTGCCAGCTCACCACTGGCTAGCTCGCAAGAGACCCAGTACTTC. Protein: CASSPLASSQETQYF.